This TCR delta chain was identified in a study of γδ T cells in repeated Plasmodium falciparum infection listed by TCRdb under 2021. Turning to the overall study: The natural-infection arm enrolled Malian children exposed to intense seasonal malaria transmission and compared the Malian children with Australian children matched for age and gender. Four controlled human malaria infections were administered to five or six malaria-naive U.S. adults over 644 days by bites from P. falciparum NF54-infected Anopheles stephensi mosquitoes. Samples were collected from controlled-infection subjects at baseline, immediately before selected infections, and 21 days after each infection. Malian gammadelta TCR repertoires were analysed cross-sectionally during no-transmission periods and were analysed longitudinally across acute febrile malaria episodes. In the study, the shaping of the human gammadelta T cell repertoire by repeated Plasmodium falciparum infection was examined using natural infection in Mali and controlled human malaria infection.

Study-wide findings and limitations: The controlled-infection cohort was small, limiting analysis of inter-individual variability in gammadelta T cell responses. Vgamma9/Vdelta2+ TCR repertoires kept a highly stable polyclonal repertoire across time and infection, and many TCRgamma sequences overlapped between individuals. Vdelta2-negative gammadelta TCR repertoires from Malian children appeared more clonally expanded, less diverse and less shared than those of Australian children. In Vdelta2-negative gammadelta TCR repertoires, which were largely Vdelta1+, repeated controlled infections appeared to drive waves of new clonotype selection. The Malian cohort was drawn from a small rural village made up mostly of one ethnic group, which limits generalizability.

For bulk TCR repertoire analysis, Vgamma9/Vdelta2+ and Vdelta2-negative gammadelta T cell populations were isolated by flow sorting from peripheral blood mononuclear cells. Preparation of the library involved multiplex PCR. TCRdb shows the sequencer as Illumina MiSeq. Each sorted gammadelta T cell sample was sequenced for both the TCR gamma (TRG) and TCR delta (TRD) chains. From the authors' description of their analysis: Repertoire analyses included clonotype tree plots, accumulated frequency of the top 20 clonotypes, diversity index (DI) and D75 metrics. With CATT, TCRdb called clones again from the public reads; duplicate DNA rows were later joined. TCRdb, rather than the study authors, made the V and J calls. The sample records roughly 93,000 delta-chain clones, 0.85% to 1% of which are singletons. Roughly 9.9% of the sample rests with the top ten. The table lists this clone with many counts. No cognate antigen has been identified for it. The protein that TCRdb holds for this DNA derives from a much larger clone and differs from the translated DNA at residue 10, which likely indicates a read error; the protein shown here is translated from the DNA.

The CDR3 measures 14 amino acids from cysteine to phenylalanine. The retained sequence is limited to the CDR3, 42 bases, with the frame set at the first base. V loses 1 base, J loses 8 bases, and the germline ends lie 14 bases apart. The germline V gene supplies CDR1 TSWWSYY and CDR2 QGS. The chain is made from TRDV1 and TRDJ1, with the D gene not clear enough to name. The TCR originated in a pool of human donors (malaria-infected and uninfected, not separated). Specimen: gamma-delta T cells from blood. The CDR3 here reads CALGEPDPLRKLIF. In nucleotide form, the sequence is TGTGCTCTTGGGGAACCGGATCCTTTGCGGAAACTCATCTTT.